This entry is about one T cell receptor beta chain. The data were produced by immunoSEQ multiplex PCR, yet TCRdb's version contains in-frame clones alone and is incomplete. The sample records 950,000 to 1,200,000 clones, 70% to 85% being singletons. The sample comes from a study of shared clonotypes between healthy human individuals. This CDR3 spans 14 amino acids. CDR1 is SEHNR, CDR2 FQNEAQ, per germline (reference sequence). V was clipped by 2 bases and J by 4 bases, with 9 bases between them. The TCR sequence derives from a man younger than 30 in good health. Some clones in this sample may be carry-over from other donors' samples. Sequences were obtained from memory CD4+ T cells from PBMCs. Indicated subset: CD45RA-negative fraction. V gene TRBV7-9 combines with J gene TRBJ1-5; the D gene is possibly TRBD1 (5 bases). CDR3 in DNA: TGTGCCAGCAGCTTAATAGGGGATAATCAGCCCCAGCATTTT. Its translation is CASSLIGDNQPQHF.